This T cell receptor beta chain emerged from a study of T cells after yellow fever vaccination. Background on the study: The fractions with low cell numbers were processed using SMART-Seq v4 Ultra Low Input.

The length of the CDR3 is 15 residues. Germline V CDR1 and CDR2: SGHRS, YFSETQ. J gave up 5 bases and V 5 bases, and 7 bases lay outside the gene matches. TCRdb reanalysed the 5' RACE reads using MiXCR and keeps one entry per CDR3 protein. This table has a few hundred thousand distinct CDR3 sequences, approximately 10% appearing once. This clonotype was picked up many times. The receptor's source is a man in his late teens or twenties who received the YFV17D yellow fever vaccine. The source material was CD4+ T cells sorted from PBMCs, sampled 5 days after the yellow fever booster vaccination. The gene calls are TRBV5-1 and TRBJ2-5, with 12 bases that match TRBD1. CDR3 DNA sequence: TGCGCCAGCAGATCGGGGGACAGGGGGCCCGAGACCCAGTACTTC. Residues: CASRSGDRGPETQYF.